These 21 T cell receptor beta chains share one sample of origin, sequenced in a study of neurological immune-mediated disorders. Stated time point: longitudinal time-point 2. TCRdb itself ran the 5' RACE reads through MiXCR, one entry per CDR3 protein. Of about 80,000 distinct CDR3 sequences in the sample, 5.8% were seen once. The sequenced sample consisted of PBMCs. The receptors shown here come from a woman aged 60-75 years with multiple sclerosis.

The sample holds many counts of this clonotype. The chain links TRBV7-6 to TRBJ1-6; TRBD1 agrees at 10 bases. The germline V gene encodes CDR1 SGHVS and CDR2 FNYEAQ. The CDR3 contains 16 residues. With 2 bases clipped from V and 6 bases from J, the junction kept 4 bases outside the gene matches. The CDR3 sequence: CASSLPGQGINSPLHF. The CDR3 DNA is TGTGCCAGCAGCTTACCGGGACAGGGGATTAATTCACCCCTCCACTTT. Full variable domain (outside the CDR3, taken from reference TRBV7-6 and TRBJ1-6): GAGVSQSPRYKVTKRGQDVALRCDPISGHVSLYWYRQALGQGPEFLTYFNYEAQQDKSGLPNDRFSAERPEGSISTLTIQRTEQRDSAMYRCASSLPGQGINSPLHFGNGTRLTVT.

V and J are TRBV29-1 and TRBJ1-2, with D uncertain. The germline V gene encodes CDR1 SQVTM and CDR2 ANQGSEA. Trimming took off 3 bases at V and 5 bases at J, with 10 bases between the two ends. The CDR3 is 12 residues long. The CDR3 DNA sequence: TGCAGCGTTGATTTTCCCGGGTATGGCTACACCTTC. Protein sequence: CSVDFPGYGYTF.

The V gene is TRBV24-1, the J gene TRBJ1-1; no clear D. Deletions cut 6 bases from V and 4 bases from J, with 20 bases between. The germline V gene has CDR1 KGHDR and CDR2 SFDVKD. The CDR3 has 16 amino acids. Here the CDR3 reads CATSLRAGQMGTEAFF. CDR3 DNA sequence: TGTGCCACCAGTCTCCGAGCGGGTCAGATGGGCACTGAAGCTTTCTTT.

This rearrangement joins TRBV20-1 to TRBJ2-1, with TRBD1 identical over 9 bases. This CDR3 is built from 14 residues. The germline CDR1 and CDR2 sequences are DFQATT and SNEGSKA (reference sequence). V was pared by 0 bases and J by 11 bases, with 8 bases of the junction left unmatched. The CDR3 DNA is TGCAGTGCTAGAGACTACACAGGGGGCGTTCAGCAGTTCTTC. It codes for CSARDYTGGVQQFF.

This clonotype was found many times. This chain links TRBV12-3 or TRBV12-4 with TRBJ2-4; perhaps TRBD2 as D (7 bases). CDR3 length: 15 residues. V was trimmed by 7 bases and J by 8 bases, leaving 21 bases between them. The CDR3 nucleotides are TGTGCCAGCACCCAACTGGGGGGGGCTCGGGACATTCAGTACTTC. Encoded protein: CASTQLGGARDIQYF.

This clonotype occurred many times. This chain links TRBV20-1 with TRBJ2-3; D possibly corresponds to TRBD2 (5 bases). The CDR3 covers 12 residues. The V gene's germline CDR1 is DFQATT and CDR2 SNEGSKA (reference sequence). V dropped 3 bases and J dropped 1 base, with 5 bases sitting between them. CDR3 protein: CSASGGTDTQYF. CDR3 nucleotides: TGCAGTGCTAGCGGGGGCACAGATACGCAGTATTTT.

This clonotype has at least ten counts. CDR3 in amino acids: CASSFRSNRAEAFF. The DNA of the CDR3 is TGTGCCAGCAGTTTTCGGTCCAACAGGGCTGAAGCTTTCTTT. This chain connects TRBV12-3 or TRBV12-4 to TRBJ1-1, with D possibly TRBD1 on 6 matching bases. V shed 3 bases and J shed 6 bases, with 14 bases lying between them. The CDR3 length is 14 residues.

The sample holds many counts of this clonotype. The rearrangement links TRBV20-1 to TRBJ2-7, with 9 bases matching TRBD1. The CDR3 runs to 15 residues. The ends lost 4 bases at V and 1 base at J; junction bases unmatched: 8. Germline V gene sequence: CDR1 DFQATT, CDR2 SNEGSKA (reference sequence). This CDR3 reads CSATEWDRASYEQYF. The CDR3, as DNA: TGCAGTGCTACTGAGTGGGACAGGGCGTCCTACGAGCAGTACTTC.

This clonotype appeared many times. The CDR3 sequence is CASTPQLGGGFNEQFF. Written as DNA, the CDR3 is TGTGCCAGCACCCCCCAATTGGGGGGGGGCTTCAATGAGCAGTTCTTC. The genes are TRBV7-9 and TRBJ2-1; a weak D match, TRBD2 (7 bases). From germline, CDR1 is SEHNR and CDR2 FQNEAQ (reference sequence). The CDR3 has 16 residues. V lost 7 bases and J 6 bases, leaving 22 bases between the germline ends.

The rearrangement joins TRBV3-1 to TRBJ2-1, with a weak D call TRBD2 (5 bases). Trimming removed 1 base from V and 3 bases from J, with 7 bases in between. The CDR3 has 14 amino acids. CDR1 is LGHDT, CDR2 YNNKEL, per germline (reference sequence). The CDR3 DNA reads as TGTGCCAGCAGCCAAGCGGGGAACTACAATGAGCAGTTCTTC. It translates to CASSQAGNYNEQFF.

Details on this clonotype: One end of the junction does not line up with germline, which may come from a read error. The chain joins TRBV30 to TRBJ1-2; D uncertain. The CDR3 consists of 13 residues. The germline V gene has CDR1 GTSNPN and CDR2 SVGIG (reference sequence). In DNA, the CDR3 is TGTGACTGGGCTTACAGCGACCTTGGCGGCTACACCTTC. It yields the protein CDWAYSDLGGYTF.

The table lists this clonotype with a few counts. This chain links TRBV5-1 with TRBJ2-5, with a tentative D call TRBD2 (5 bases). The CDR3 runs to 15 residues. Germline-derived CDR1 and CDR2 are SGHRS and YFSETQ. The V end lost 0 bases, the J end lost 5 bases, and 14 bases lay between the germline ends. The DNA for the CDR3 is TGCGCCAGCAGCTTGGACCTTACTAGTGTTGAGACCCAGTACTTC. This codes for CASSLDLTSVETQYF.

At least ten counts were recorded for this clonotype. This chain uses TRBV28 with TRBJ2-7, with TRBD2 identical over 9 bases. CDR1 and CDR2 (germline): MDHEN, SYDVKM. The CDR3 length is 13 residues. J gave up 5 bases and V 5 bases, and 4 bases lay outside the gene matches. CDR3 sequence reads: CASSGGGAHEQYF. The CDR3 nucleotides read TGTGCCAGCAGTGGCGGGGGGGCCCACGAGCAGTACTTC.

This clonotype was seen ten or more times. The V call is TRBV12-3 or TRBV12-4, the J call TRBJ2-7; D not certain. V was clipped by 7 bases and J by 1 base, with 11 bases between them. The CDR3 is made up of 13 amino acids. The CDR3 nucleotides read TGTGCCAGCAAAATTTACGGTTCCTACGAGCAGTACTTC. Translating gives CASKIYGSYEQYF.

This clonotype was detected many times. The chain employs TRBV5-1 and TRBJ1-1, with D tentatively TRBD1 (6 bases). The CDR3 sequence is 16 residues long. Per germline, CDR1 SGHRS and CDR2 YFSETQ. Between the trimmed V and J ends, which lost 4 bases and 1 base, there was a span of 17 bases. The CDR3 coding sequence is TGCGCCAGCAGCCGAAACACTCAGGGGCGGAACACTGAAGCTTTCTTT. Its translation: CASSRNTQGRNTEAFF.

This clonotype occurred many times. The V and J genes are TRBV20-1 and TRBJ2-1; the D gene is possibly TRBD2 (6 bases). Germline CDR1 DFQATT, CDR2 SNEGSKA (reference sequence). The CDR3 contains 14 residues. Trimming removed 5 bases at V and 10 bases at J, with 21 bases between. The CDR3 loop is CSAQRDSRLGEQFF. CDR3 sequence (DNA): TGCAGTGCTCAACGGGACTCCCGGCTGGGAGAGCAGTTCTTC.

In nucleotides, the CDR3 is TGTGCCAGCAGTTACACCCTGGACAGGGAGGTACTGTTTTTT. It codes for CASSYTLDREVLFF. The rearrangement links TRBV6-5 to TRBJ1-4; TRBD1 matches 8 bases. V lost 2 bases to trimming and J lost 13 bases; unmatched junction nucleotides: 9. The CDR3 covers 14 residues. Germline-derived CDR1 and CDR2 are MNHEY and SVGAGI.

This clonotype was counted at least ten times. This chain links TRBV12-3 or TRBV12-4 with TRBJ2-7; perhaps TRBD1 as D (6 bases). Trimming pared 9 bases from V and 1 base from J, leaving 13 bases between. The CDR3 runs 13 residues. The DNA of the CDR3 is TGTGCCAGTACGACAGGAGGTTCCTACGAGCAGTACTTC. Translating it yields CASTTGGSYEQYF.

This chain uses TRBV5-5 with TRBJ2-3, with D perhaps assigned TRBD1 or TRBD2 (5 bases each). Germline V gene data show CDR1 as SGHKS and CDR2 as YYEKEE (reference sequence). CDR3 length equals 16 residues. V shed 0 bases and J shed 7 bases, with 18 bases lying between them. The CDR3 coding sequence is TGTGCCAGCAGCTTGGTAGTGGGACGGAGTACTCATACGCAGTATTTT. It encodes CASSLVVGRSTHTQYF.

This clonotype was found many times. The chain has TRBV7-9 and TRBJ1-5; possibly TRBD1 for D (5 bases). The CDR3 covers 17 residues. Trimming took 5 bases from V and 3 from J, leaving 20 bases between them. Germline V CDR1 and CDR2: SEHNR, FQNEAQ (reference sequence). This chain's CDR3 is CASSPVDSPGYNQPQHF. DNA for the CDR3: TGTGCCAGCAGCCCCGTAGACAGCCCAGGCTACAATCAGCCCCAGCATTTT.

This clonotype was recorded many times. This chain uses TRBV5-1 with TRBJ2-3; possibly TRBD1 for D (6 bases). The V gene's germline CDR1 is SGHRS and CDR2 YFSETQ. The CDR3 contains 14 residues. V lost 3 bases, J lost 2 bases, and 10 bases lay in between. The CDR3 sequence is CASSSRQATDTQYF. The CDR3 DNA sequence: TGCGCCAGCAGCTCCAGACAGGCCACAGATACGCAGTATTTT.